Presented here are 11 T cell receptor beta chains from one specimen sequenced in a study of CD8 T cells in Susac syndrome. RNA was extracted with the RNeasy kit, and a quantity of 0.5 to 1 ug was reverse transcribed using random hexamers. TCRdb reprocessed the immunoSEQ multiplex PCR reads with MiXCR, giving one entry per CDR3 protein. The data contain about 210,000 distinct CDR3 sequences, about 94% of them singletons. Sequenced input: CD4+ T cells from PBMCs. These receptors came from a human donor with Susac syndrome.

The CDR3 protein is CASSITGTGESDTQYF. The CDR3 nucleotides read TGTGCCAGCAGCATCACCGGGACAGGGGAATCAGATACGCAGTATTTT. The gene calls are TRBV6-1 and TRBJ2-3; 10 bases line up with TRBD1. With 6 bases clipped from V and 4 bases from J, the junction kept 10 bases outside the gene matches. Germline V CDR1 and CDR2: MNHNS, SASEGT. CDR3 length: 16 amino acids.

This chain joins TRBV19 and TRBJ2-5; 11 nucleotides line up with TRBD1. V was pared by 5 bases and J by 4 bases, with 0 bases of the junction left unmatched. Germline values: CDR1 LNHDA, CDR2 SQIVND (reference sequence). This CDR3 comprises 13 residues. The CDR3 DNA sequence: TGTGCCAGTAGTGGGACAGGGGGAGAGACCCAGTACTTC. It specifies CASSGTGGETQYF.

The rearrangement joins TRBV14 to TRBJ2-1; no reliable D call. The CDR3 runs 12 residues. V was cut by 2 bases and J by 4 bases, with 3 bases left in between. Germline loops: CDR1 SGHDN, CDR2 FVKESK. The CDR3 reads CASSQRYNEQFF. The DNA for the CDR3 is TGTGCCAGCAGCCAAAGGTACAATGAGCAGTTCTTC.

This clonotype was seen once. The chain combines TRBV7-2 with TRBJ2-2, with D perhaps TRBD1 or TRBD2 (5 bases each). V was clipped by 5 bases and J by 5 bases, with 12 bases between them. The CDR3 is 14 amino acids. The germline V gene encodes CDR1 SGHTA and CDR2 FQGNSA. In DNA, the CDR3 is TGTGCCAGCAGCCTCCAGAGGGGAACCGGGGAGCTGTTTTTT. Its protein product is CASSLQRGTGELFF.

The V and J genes are TRBV6-5 and TRBJ2-1; D is possibly TRBD2 (5 bases). The CDR3 has 12 residues. The V gene lost 6 bases and the J gene lost 7 bases, with 10 bases spanning the gap. The germline gives CDR1 MNHEY, CDR2 SVGAGI. CDR3 loop: CASRRGGNEQFF. DNA for the CDR3: TGTGCCAGCAGGAGAGGCGGGAATGAGCAGTTCTTC.

The V and J genes are TRBV7-2 and TRBJ1-1, with D maybe TRBD1 (5 bases). The germline V gene encodes CDR1 SGHTA and CDR2 FQGNSA. This CDR3 region has 15 residues. The V and J ends lost 5 bases and 8 bases respectively, with 21 bases between them. In nucleotides, the CDR3 is TGTGCCAGCAGCCCCAACAGCCCGGGGGGATCAGAAGCTTTCTTT. Protein sequence: CASSPNSPGGSEAFF.

The chain joins TRBV20-1 to TRBJ2-5; D not resolved. The CDR3 covers 15 residues. Deletions cut 0 bases from V and 4 bases from J, with 15 bases between. From germline, CDR1 is DFQATT and CDR2 SNEGSKA (reference sequence). The CDR3 here is CSARDLRSAGETQYF. CDR3 DNA sequence: TGCAGTGCTAGAGATCTCAGGAGCGCAGGAGAGACCCAGTACTTC.

The J gene is TRBJ2-6, the V gene TRBV27, with TRBD2 as a possible D gene (7 bases). With 3 bases removed from V and 0 bases from J, the gap between germline ends came to 15 bases. The CDR3 sequence is 18 residues long. The germline V gene has CDR1 MNHEY and CDR2 SMNVEV (reference sequence). The CDR3 loop reads CASSFLGGAGSGANVLTF. DNA of the CDR3: TGTGCCAGCAGTTTTTTGGGGGGGGCAGGCTCTGGGGCCAACGTCCTGACTTTC.

The rearrangement uses TRBV20-1 and TRBJ2-7; 8 bases align to TRBD1. Germline V gene data show CDR1 as DFQATT and CDR2 as SNEGSKA (reference sequence). The CDR3 is made up of 13 amino acids. DNA for the CDR3: TGCAGCCAAACAGGGGGTATCACCTACGAGCAGTACTTC. This sequence encodes CSQTGGITYEQYF.

The chain joins TRBV6-5 to TRBJ2-1, with D uncertain. Germline V gene sequence: CDR1 MNHEY, CDR2 SVGAGI. CDR3 length equals 14 residues. Trimming removed 5 bases at V and 0 bases at J, with 8 bases between. DNA of the CDR3: TGTGCCAGCAGTGCCATGATCTCCTACAATGAGCAGTTCTTC. Translation: CASSAMISYNEQFF.

The rearrangement uses TRBV5-1 and TRBJ2-7; TRBD1 matches 7 bases. The V gene end was trimmed by 4 bases and the J gene end by 0 bases; junction bases not matched to a gene: 4. Germline CDR1 and CDR2: SGHRS and YFSETQ. The length of the CDR3 is 14 residues. CDR3 in DNA: TGCGCCAGCAGCGATGACAGGGTCTCCTACGAGCAGTACTTC. This gives the protein CASSDDRVSYEQYF. Full variable domain (rest looked up from reference TRBV5-1 and TRBJ2-7): KAGVTQTPRYLIKTRGQQVTLSCSPISGHRSVSWYQQTPGQGLQFLFEYFSETQRNKGNFPGRFSGRQFSNSRSEMNVSTLELGDSALYLCASSDDRVSYEQYFGPGTRLTVT.